A single sample gave rise to the 31 T cell receptor beta chains below, sequenced in a study of technical replicates of blood from a few donors. Repertoires were generated with immunoSEQ multiplex PCR, while TCRdb's copy carries only in-frame clones and drops some. The top ten hold around 0.29% of the sample, which has tens of thousands of clones, about 97% seen once. The sequenced sample consisted of T cells isolated from PBMCs. These receptors all stem from a human donor in good health.

J is TRBJ2-2 and V is TRBV6-1, with TRBD2 as a possible D gene (6 bases). V lost 8 bases and J lost 5, with 15 bases in between. The germline V gene has CDR1 MNHNS and CDR2 SASEGT. This CDR3 region has 14 residues. CDR3 in DNA: TGTGCCAGCGGAGGGCTAATAGGAACCGGGGAGCTGTTTTTT. Translation gives CASGGLIGTGELFF.

The chain is built from TRBV9 and TRBJ2-7; TRBD2 is a possible D gene (7 bases). V was clipped by 0 bases and J by 3 bases, with 10 bases between them. Germline values: CDR1 SGDLS, CDR2 YYNGEE. This CDR3 is 14 amino acids long. CDR3 sequence reads: CASSVGRGGYEQYF. As DNA, the CDR3 is TGTGCCAGCAGCGTAGGTAGGGGGGGCTACGAGCAGTACTTC.

The chain uses TRBV7-9 and TRBJ2-2; TRBD2 matches 8 bases. This CDR3 spans 15 amino acids. Germline CDR1 is SEHNR and CDR2 is FQNEAQ (reference sequence). The junction had 7 bases not matched to a gene; V was cut back by 5 bases and J by 5 bases. As DNA, the CDR3 is TGTGCCAGCAGCGGGAAAGCGGGAGAGACCGGGGAGCTGTTTTTT. This codes for CASSGKAGETGELFF.

This chain uses TRBV6-5 with TRBJ2-3; a possible D gene is TRBD1 (5 bases). Trimming removed 10 bases at V and 5 bases at J, with 16 bases between. This CDR3 spans 13 amino acids. Germline assignment: CDR1 MNHEY and CDR2 SVGAGI. CDR3 DNA sequence: TGTGCCACCGAACAGGCCTGGGGAGATACGCAGTATTTT. The encoded protein is CATEQAWGDTQYF.

V gene TRBV5-8 combines with J gene TRBJ1-2; D may be TRBD1 (6 bases). The CDR3 consists of 15 residues. Germline loops: CDR1 SGHTS, CDR2 YDEGEE. V was clipped by 0 bases and J by 4 bases, with 13 bases between them. The CDR3 DNA reads as TGTGCCAGCAGCTTGGTCGGGGGGCGGTTCTATGGCTACACCTTC. Encoded protein: CASSLVGGRFYGYTF.

This sequence joins TRBV2 and TRBJ1-5; D is unresolved. Germline CDR1 reads SNHLY; CDR2 reads FYNNEI. The CDR3 loop spans 14 amino acids. The V end was cut by 5 bases, the J end by 3 bases, with 11 bases between. CDR3 region: CASSRLGFNQPQHF. As DNA, the CDR3 is TGTGCCAGCAGTCGGTTGGGCTTCAATCAGCCCCAGCATTTT. Drawing the rest from reference TRBV2 and TRBJ1-5, the complete variable domain is EPEVTQTPSHQVTQMGQEVILRCVPISNHLYFYWYRQILGQKVEFLVSFYNNEISEKSEIFDDQFSVERPDGSNFTLKIRSTKLEDSAMYFCASSRLGFNQPQHFGDGTRLSIL.

The chain couples TRBV27 to TRBJ1-2; the D gene is possibly TRBD1 (5 bases). CDR1 and CDR2 from the germline V gene are MNHEY and SMNVEV (reference sequence). CDR3 length: 17 residues. Trimming cost V 2 bases and J 7 bases, with 23 bases left between them. CDR3 bases: TGTGCCAGCAGTTTAACACTTATGGGGAGGGGTTTAGGTGGCTACACCTTC. This sequence encodes CASSLTLMGRGLGGYTF.

The chain carries TRBV29-1 and TRBJ2-7; the match to TRBD1 covers 7 bases. Trimming took 2 bases from V and 7 from J; bases not matched to a gene: 14. This CDR3 has 15 residues. CDR1 is SQVTM and CDR2 is ANQGSEA in the germline V gene. CDR3 protein: CSVEFAAGPRGEQYF. The CDR3 coding sequence is TGCAGCGTTGAATTCGCGGCAGGCCCCAGGGGGGAGCAGTACTTC.

The genes are TRBV11-2 and TRBJ2-1; 10 bases map to TRBD2. Germline V gene lookup returns CDR1 SGHAT and CDR2 FQNNGV. The CDR3 totals 15 residues. Trimming removed 4 bases from V and 4 bases from J; junction bases left unmatched: 4. The CDR3 sequence: CASSSTSGPYNEQFF. DNA of the CDR3: TGTGCCAGCAGCTCGACTAGCGGGCCGTACAATGAGCAGTTCTTC.

The chain joins TRBV5-8 to TRBJ1-5; TRBD1 is a possible D gene (6 bases). Germline lookup yields CDR1 SGHTS and CDR2 YDEGEE. This CDR3 spans 14 amino acids. Trimming shortened V by 1 base and J by 9 bases, and 14 bases separated the two germline ends. The CDR3 protein is CASSLIRGGAPQHF. CDR3 nucleotide sequence: TGTGCCAGCAGCTTGATACGGGGGGGGGCGCCCCAGCATTTT. The whole variable domain, filled in from reference TRBV5-8 and TRBJ1-5, reads EAGVTQSPTHLIKTRGQQATLRCSPISGHTSVYWYQQALGLGLQFLLWYDEGEERNRGNFPPRFSGRQFPNYSSELNVNALELEDSALYLCASSLIRGGAPQHFGDGTRLSIL.

The chain uses TRBV4-3 and TRBJ1-2, with TRBD1 matching 9 bases. This CDR3 contains 17 residues. The J segment lost 1 base and the V segment lost 0 bases, leaving 6 bases of the junction unmatched. The germline V gene encodes CDR1 LGHNA and CDR2 YSLEER. CDR3 nucleotide sequence: TGCGCCAGCAGCCAAGATGGGGGGACAGGGTTTAACTATGGCTACACCTTC. Translation: CASSQDGGTGFNYGYTF.

This chain connects TRBV30 to TRBJ1-3; no firm D call. The V and J ends lost 3 bases and 2 bases respectively, with 8 bases between them. CDR3 length: 13 amino acids. Germline-derived CDR1 and CDR2 are GTSNPN and SVGIG (reference sequence). CDR3 sequence reads: CAWSMGPGNTIYF. The CDR3 nucleotides are TGTGCCTGGAGCATGGGCCCTGGAAACACCATATATTTT.

The V gene is TRBV7-9, the J gene TRBJ2-7; D may be TRBD1 (5 bases). V was clipped by 3 bases and J by 6 bases, with 12 bases between them. CDR3 size: 13 residues. Germline assignment: CDR1 SEHNR and CDR2 FQNEAQ (reference sequence). This CDR3 reads CASSFPGLGEQYF. CDR3 DNA sequence: TGTGCCAGCAGCTTCCCAGGGCTAGGCGAGCAGTACTTC.

This clone appeared once. The chain carries TRBV6-1 and TRBJ2-5, with 10 bases lining up with TRBD1. The CDR3 covers 15 residues. Trimming cost V 6 bases and J 5 bases; bases outside gene matches: 9. Looked up from germline, CDR1 is MNHNS and CDR2 is SASEGT. CDR3 bases: TGTGCCAGCAGAAGGACAGGGGGTGTTGGGGAGACCCAGTACTTC. Amino acid sequence: CASRRTGGVGETQYF.

The rearrangement uses TRBV19 and TRBJ1-1; D is possibly TRBD1 (6 bases). The V gene lost 4 bases and the J gene lost 4 bases, with 16 bases spanning the gap. Germline V lookup: CDR1 LNHDA, CDR2 SQIVND (reference sequence). This CDR3 contains 15 residues. Here the CDR3 DNA reads TGTGCCAGTAGTACCACAGGGTTTGGGGCCACTGAAGCTTTCTTT. Translating gives CASSTTGFGATEAFF. Using reference TRBV19 and TRBJ1-1 for the parts outside the CDR3, the full variable domain is DGGITQSPKYLFRKEGQNVTLSCEQNLNHDAMYWYRQDPGQGLRLIYYSQIVNDFQKGDIAEGYSVSREKKESFPLTVTSAQKNPTAFYLCASSTTGFGATEAFFGQGTRLTVV.

The CDR3 coding sequence is TGTGCCAGCAGTCGCGGGCGGGGAGAGACCCAGTACTTC. Its translation is CASSRGRGETQYF. V gene TRBV6-5 combines with J gene TRBJ2-5; D is possibly TRBD2 (6 bases). CDR1 is MNHEY, CDR2 SVGAGI, per germline. Trimming stripped 5 bases from V and 4 bases from J, with 11 bases between. The CDR3 loop spans 13 amino acids.

The chain uses TRBV2 and TRBJ2-6; weak D call: TRBD1 (6 bases). This CDR3 contains 18 residues. Germline lookup yields CDR1 SNHLY and CDR2 FYNNEI. The germline V and J ends were trimmed by 6 bases and 1 base, with 19 bases remaining between them. The CDR3 DNA reads TGTGCCAGCAGAGACAGGACACGCCCCTCGTCTGGGGCCAACGTCCTGACTTTC. This gives the protein CASRDRTRPSSGANVLTF. The full variable domain, rest sourced from reference TRBV2 and TRBJ2-6, is EPEVTQTPSHQVTQMGQEVILRCVPISNHLYFYWYRQILGQKVEFLVSFYNNEISEKSEIFDDQFSVERPDGSNFTLKIRSTKLEDSAMYFCASRDRTRPSSGANVLTFGAGSRLTVL.

CDR3 bases: TGTGCCAGCAGCCTGGGACTTACAATCGGTACTAGCACAGATACGCAGTATTTT. Amino acids: CASSLGLTIGTSTDTQYF. The chain recombines TRBV7-8 with TRBJ2-3; D may be TRBD2 (6 bases). Germline CDR1 and CDR2: SGHVS and FQNEAQ. The CDR3 loop spans 18 amino acids. V lost 5 bases, J lost 0 bases, and 21 bases lay in between. Full variable domain (outside the CDR3, taken from reference TRBV7-8 and TRBJ2-3): GAGVSQSPRYKVAKRGQDVALRCDPISGHVSLFWYQQALGQGPEFLTYFQNEAQLDKSGLPSDRFFAERPEGSVSTLKIQRTQQEDSAVYLCASSLGLTIGTSTDTQYFGPGTRLTVL.

V and J are TRBV4-3 and TRBJ2-3; 8 nucleotides match TRBD1. Trimming took 0 bases from V and 1 from J; bases not matched to a gene: 9. There are 18 residues in the CDR3. Germline V gene sequence: CDR1 LGHNA, CDR2 YSLEER. CDR3 sequence (DNA): TGCGCCAGCAGCCAAGATCCCCAAGGACAGGGCGGCACAGATACGCAGTATTTT. Translated, it gives CASSQDPQGQGGTDTQYF.

The chain has TRBV4-3 and TRBJ2-1; tentative D call: TRBD2 (6 bases). Germline loops: CDR1 LGHNA, CDR2 YSLEER. This CDR3 region has 14 residues. Trimming shortened V by 5 bases and J by 4 bases, and 12 bases separated the two germline ends. CDR3 DNA sequence: TGCGCCAGCAGCATGGGGCTAGCGTACAATGAGCAGTTCTTC. This encodes CASSMGLAYNEQFF.

The gene calls are TRBV6-1 and TRBJ1-5; no definite D call. The germline V and J ends were trimmed by 6 bases and 4 bases, with 16 bases remaining between them. CDR3 length equals 15 residues. Germline V gene data show CDR1 as MNHNS and CDR2 as SASEGT. CDR3 in amino acids: CASRDPPGVNQPQHF. The CDR3 nucleotides are TGTGCCAGCAGGGACCCCCCGGGAGTGAATCAGCCCCAGCATTTT.

The rearrangement uses TRBV19 and TRBJ1-5, with D unresolved. The V and J ends lost 4 bases and 7 bases respectively, with 8 bases between them. Germline V gene data show CDR1 as LNHDA and CDR2 as SQIVND (reference sequence). The CDR3 totals 12 residues. This CDR3 reads CASSTPGQPQHF. DNA of the CDR3: TGTGCCAGTAGTACACCAGGACAGCCCCAGCATTTT.

The V and J genes are TRBV11-1 and TRBJ2-5, with D tentatively TRBD1 (6 bases). CDR3 length: 13 amino acids. CDR1 SGHAT and CDR2 FQDESV come from the germline V gene (reference sequence). V was pared by 2 bases and J by 8 bases, with 12 bases between. CDR3 residues: CASSLYREGTQYF. Written as DNA, the CDR3 is TGTGCCAGCAGCTTATACAGGGAAGGCACCCAGTACTTC.

The CDR3, as DNA: TGCAGCGTTGAAGTCGTGGGGGGGGGAGTGAACACTGAAGCTTTCTTT. Residues: CSVEVVGGGVNTEAFF. The chain couples TRBV29-1 to TRBJ1-1, with D possibly being TRBD1 (5 bases). V gave up 1 base and J gave up 0 bases, with 15 bases separating them. CDR1 is SQVTM and CDR2 is ANQGSEA in the germline V gene. CDR3 size: 16 residues.

V gene TRBV7-6 combines with J gene TRBJ2-1; 10 bases are a match to TRBD2. Germline V gene sequence: CDR1 SGHVS, CDR2 FNYEAQ. V gave up 5 bases and J gave up 1 base; unmatched junction bases: 8. This CDR3 spans 17 amino acids. CDR3 DNA sequence: TGTGCCAGCAGCGGGTGGAGCGGGAGGGTTTCCTACAATGAGCAGTTCTTC. Translation: CASSGWSGRVSYNEQFF.

The chain links TRBV28 to TRBJ1-2; D gene unclear. The length of the CDR3 is 13 residues. Germline CDR1 reads MDHEN; CDR2 reads SYDVKM. The CDR3 is CVTEADSNYGYTF. Here the CDR3 DNA reads TGTGTGACCGAGGCAGACTCTAACTATGGCTACACCTTC.

The chain carries TRBV28 and TRBJ1-3; D not certain. Trimming stripped 3 bases from V and 5 bases from J, with 5 bases between. Germline V lookup: CDR1 MDHEN, CDR2 SYDVKM. This CDR3 spans 12 amino acids. Here the CDR3 reads CASSFRRNTIYF. In DNA form, the CDR3 reads TGTGCCAGCAGTTTCAGGAGAAACACCATATATTTT.

The chain is built from TRBV27 and TRBJ1-5, with 9 bases matching TRBD1. The germline gives CDR1 MNHEY, CDR2 SMNVEV (reference sequence). V lost 3 bases to trimming and J lost 6 bases; unmatched junction nucleotides: 6. The CDR3 loop spans 15 amino acids. As DNA, the CDR3 is TGTGCCAGCAGTTTTTCTCGGACAGGGGTTCAGCCCCAGCATTTT. It translates to CASSFSRTGVQPQHF.

This clone came up once. The chain employs TRBV6-5 and TRBJ2-2, with D maybe TRBD2 (6 bases). CDR1 and CDR2 from the germline V gene are MNHEY and SVGAGI. V shed 2 bases and J shed 4 bases, with 11 bases lying between them. This CDR3 spans 15 amino acids. CDR3 sequence (DNA): TGTGCCAGCAGTTACGCGGCTAGCGCCACCGGGGAGCTGTTTTTT. It specifies CASSYAASATGELFF.

This sequence joins TRBV5-4 and TRBJ1-3, with a tentative D call TRBD1 (6 bases). V was cut by 5 bases and J by 4 bases, with 10 bases left in between. The CDR3 extends over 13 amino acids. CDR1 and CDR2 from the germline V gene are SGHNT and YYREEE (reference sequence). CDR3 coding DNA: TGTGCCAGCAGAACAGGGTCCGGAAACACCATATATTTT. Its protein product is CASRTGSGNTIYF.

As DNA, the CDR3 is TGTGCCAGCACTTCTTCTAGCGGGAGTAAAGAGACCCAGTACTTC. This gives the protein CASTSSSGSKETQYF. The gene calls are TRBV7-9 and TRBJ2-5, with 10 positions matching TRBD2. The CDR3 is 15 residues long. Germline V CDR1 and CDR2: SEHNR, FQNEAQ (reference sequence). The V gene end was trimmed by 7 bases and the J gene end by 3 bases; junction bases not matched to a gene: 8. Full variable domain (missing parts from reference TRBV7-9 and TRBJ2-5): DTGVSQNPRHKITKRGQNVTFRCDPISEHNRLYWYRQTLGQGPEFLTYFQNEAQLEKSRLLSDRFSAERPKGSFSTLEIQRTEQGDSAMYLCASTSSSGSKETQYFGPGTRLLVL.